This note documents a single T cell receptor (beta chain) sequence. This sample was taken from a study of T cells in tumors after PD-1 blockade. Study-wide background: During anti-PD-1 treatment, some patients continued daily vismodegib 150 mg.

V lost 8 bases and J lost 7, with 18 bases in between. The CDR3 extends over 15 amino acids. The germline V gene has CDR1 SNHLY and CDR2 FYNNEI. Libraries were prepared by immunoSEQ multiplex PCR; TCRdb keeps only in-frame clonotypes and omits some of them. The sample records 61,000 or so clones, 80% being singletons. V is TRBV2 and J is TRBJ1-6; weak D call: TRBD1 (6 bases). This TCR derives from a human donor with basal cell carcinoma. Sequences were derived from PBMCs, sampled before anti-PD-1 treatment. CDR3 loop: CASGRGRGGNSPLHF. DNA for the CDR3: TGTGCCAGCGGGCGGGGCCGAGGGGGGAATTCACCCCTCCACTTT.